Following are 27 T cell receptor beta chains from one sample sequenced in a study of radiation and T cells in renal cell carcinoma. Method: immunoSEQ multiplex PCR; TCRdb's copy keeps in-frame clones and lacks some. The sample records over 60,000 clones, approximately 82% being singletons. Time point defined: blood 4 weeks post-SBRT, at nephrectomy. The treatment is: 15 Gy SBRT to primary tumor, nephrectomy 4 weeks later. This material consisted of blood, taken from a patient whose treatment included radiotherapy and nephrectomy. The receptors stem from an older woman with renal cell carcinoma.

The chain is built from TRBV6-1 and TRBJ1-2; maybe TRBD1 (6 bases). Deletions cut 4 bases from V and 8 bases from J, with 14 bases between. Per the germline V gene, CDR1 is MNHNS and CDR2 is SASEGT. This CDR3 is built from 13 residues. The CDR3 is CASSATRQAGYTF. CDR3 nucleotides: TGTGCCAGCAGTGCCACGAGACAGGCAGGCTACACCTTC.

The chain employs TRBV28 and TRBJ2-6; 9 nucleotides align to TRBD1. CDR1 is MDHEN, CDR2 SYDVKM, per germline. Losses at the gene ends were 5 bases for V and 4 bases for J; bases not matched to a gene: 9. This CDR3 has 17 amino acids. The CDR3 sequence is CASSQWTGDTGANVLTF. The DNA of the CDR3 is TGTGCCAGCAGTCAATGGACAGGGGATACCGGGGCCAACGTCCTGACTTTC.

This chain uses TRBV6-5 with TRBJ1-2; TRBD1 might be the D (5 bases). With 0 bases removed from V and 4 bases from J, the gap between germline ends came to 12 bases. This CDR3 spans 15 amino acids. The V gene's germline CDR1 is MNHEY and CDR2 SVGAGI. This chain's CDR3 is CASSYSGQGSYGYTF. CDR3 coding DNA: TGTGCCAGCAGTTACTCAGGGCAGGGATCCTATGGCTACACCTTC.

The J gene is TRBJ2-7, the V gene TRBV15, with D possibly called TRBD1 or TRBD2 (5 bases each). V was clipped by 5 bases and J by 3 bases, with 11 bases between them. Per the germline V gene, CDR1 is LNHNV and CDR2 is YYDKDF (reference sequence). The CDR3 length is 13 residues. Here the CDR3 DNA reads TGTGCCACCAGCTTGGGACGCTACTACGAGCAGTACTTC. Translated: CATSLGRYYEQYF.

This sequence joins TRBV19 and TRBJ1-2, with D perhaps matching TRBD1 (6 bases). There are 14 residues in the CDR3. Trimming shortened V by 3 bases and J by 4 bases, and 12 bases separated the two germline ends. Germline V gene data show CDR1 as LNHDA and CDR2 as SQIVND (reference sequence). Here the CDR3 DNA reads TGTGCCAGTAGTATTACACAGGGAGGCTATGGCTACACCTTC. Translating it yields CASSITQGGYGYTF.

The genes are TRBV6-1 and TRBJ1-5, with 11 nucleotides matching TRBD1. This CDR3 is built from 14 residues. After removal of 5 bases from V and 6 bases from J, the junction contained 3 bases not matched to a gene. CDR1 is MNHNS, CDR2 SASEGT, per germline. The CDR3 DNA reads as TGTGCCAGCAGTCAGGGACAGGGGGTTCAGCCCCAGCATTTT. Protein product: CASSQGQGVQPQHF.

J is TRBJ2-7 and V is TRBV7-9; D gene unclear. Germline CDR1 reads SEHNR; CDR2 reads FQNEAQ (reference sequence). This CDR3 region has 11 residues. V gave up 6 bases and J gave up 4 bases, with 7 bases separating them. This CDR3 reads CASSSYYEQYF. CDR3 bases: TGTGCCAGCAGTTCCTATTACGAGCAGTACTTC.

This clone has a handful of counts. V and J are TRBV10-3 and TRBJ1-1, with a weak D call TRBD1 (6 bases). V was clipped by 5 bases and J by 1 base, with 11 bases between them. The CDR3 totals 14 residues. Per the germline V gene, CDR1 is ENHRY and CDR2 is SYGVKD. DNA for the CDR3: TGTGCCATCAGTCGGGACACGGAGAACACTGAAGCTTTCTTT. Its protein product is CAISRDTENTEAFF.

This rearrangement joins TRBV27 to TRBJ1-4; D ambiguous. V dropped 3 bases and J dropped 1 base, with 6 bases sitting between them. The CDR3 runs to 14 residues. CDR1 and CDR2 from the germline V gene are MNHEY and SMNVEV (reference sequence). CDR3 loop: CASSFSGTNEKLFF. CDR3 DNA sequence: TGTGCCAGCAGTTTTTCCGGAACTAATGAAAAACTGTTTTTT.

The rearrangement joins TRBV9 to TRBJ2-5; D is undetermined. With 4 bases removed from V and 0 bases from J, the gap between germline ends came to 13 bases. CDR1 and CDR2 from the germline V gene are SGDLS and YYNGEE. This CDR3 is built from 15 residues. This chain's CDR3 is CASSLGPGYQETQYF. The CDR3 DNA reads TGTGCCAGCAGCCTCGGACCCGGGTACCAAGAGACCCAGTACTTC.

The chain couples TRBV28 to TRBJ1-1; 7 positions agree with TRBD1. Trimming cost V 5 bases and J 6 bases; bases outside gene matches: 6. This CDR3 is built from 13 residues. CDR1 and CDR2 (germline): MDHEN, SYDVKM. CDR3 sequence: CASSLTGVSEAFF. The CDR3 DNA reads TGTGCCAGCAGTCTTACAGGGGTTTCTGAAGCTTTCTTT.

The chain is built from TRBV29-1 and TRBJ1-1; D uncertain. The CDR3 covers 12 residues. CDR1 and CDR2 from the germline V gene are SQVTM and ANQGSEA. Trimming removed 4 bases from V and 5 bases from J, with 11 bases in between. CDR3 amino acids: CSVGMGRTEAFF. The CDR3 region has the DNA TGCAGCGTTGGTATGGGGAGAACTGAAGCTTTCTTT.

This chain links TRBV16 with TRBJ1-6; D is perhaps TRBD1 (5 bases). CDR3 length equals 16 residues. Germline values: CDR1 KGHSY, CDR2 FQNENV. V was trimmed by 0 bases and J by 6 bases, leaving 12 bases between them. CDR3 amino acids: CASSQSVGRTNSPLHF. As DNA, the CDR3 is TGTGCCAGCAGCCAATCGGTGGGGCGGACTAATTCACCCCTCCACTTT.

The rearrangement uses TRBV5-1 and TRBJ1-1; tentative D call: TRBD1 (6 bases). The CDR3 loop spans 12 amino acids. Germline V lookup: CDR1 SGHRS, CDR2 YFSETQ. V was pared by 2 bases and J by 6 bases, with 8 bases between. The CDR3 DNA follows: TGCGCCAGCAGCTTAACAGGGTCTGAAGCTTTCTTT. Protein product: CASSLTGSEAFF. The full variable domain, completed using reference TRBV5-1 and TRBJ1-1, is KAGVTQTPRYLIKTRGQQVTLSCSPISGHRSVSWYQQTPGQGLQFLFEYFSETQRNKGNFPGRFSGRQFSNSRSEMNVSTLELGDSALYLCASSLTGSEAFFGQGTRLTVV.

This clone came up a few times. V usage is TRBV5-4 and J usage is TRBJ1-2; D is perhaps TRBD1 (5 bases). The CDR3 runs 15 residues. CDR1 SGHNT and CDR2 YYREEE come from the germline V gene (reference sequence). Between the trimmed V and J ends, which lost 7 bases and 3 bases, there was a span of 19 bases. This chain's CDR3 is CASSEGDVYYYGYTF. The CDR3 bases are TGTGCCAGCTCGGAAGGGGATGTTTATTACTATGGCTACACCTTC.

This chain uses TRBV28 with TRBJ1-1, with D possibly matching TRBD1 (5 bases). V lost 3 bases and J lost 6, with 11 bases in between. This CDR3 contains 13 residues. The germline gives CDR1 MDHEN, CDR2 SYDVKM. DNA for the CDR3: TGTGCCAGCAGTTTGGGCAGGGCGGCTGAAGCTTTCTTT. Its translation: CASSLGRAAEAFF.

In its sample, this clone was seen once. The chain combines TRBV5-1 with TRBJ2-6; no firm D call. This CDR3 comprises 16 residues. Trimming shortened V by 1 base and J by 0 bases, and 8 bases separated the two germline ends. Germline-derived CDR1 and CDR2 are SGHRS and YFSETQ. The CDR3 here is CASSLYGVSGANVLTF. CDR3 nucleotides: TGCGCCAGCAGCTTGTATGGGGTCTCTGGGGCCAACGTCCTGACTTTC.

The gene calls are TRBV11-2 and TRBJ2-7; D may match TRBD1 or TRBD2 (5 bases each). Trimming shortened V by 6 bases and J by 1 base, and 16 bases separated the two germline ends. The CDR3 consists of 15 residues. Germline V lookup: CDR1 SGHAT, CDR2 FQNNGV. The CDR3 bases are TGTGCCAGCAGGCCGGGACGGTCTGCATCCTACGAGCAGTACTTC. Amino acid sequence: CASRPGRSASYEQYF.

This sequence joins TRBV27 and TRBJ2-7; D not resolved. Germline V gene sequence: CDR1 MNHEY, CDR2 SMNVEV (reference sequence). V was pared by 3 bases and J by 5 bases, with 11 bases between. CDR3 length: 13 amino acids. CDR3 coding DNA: TGTGCCAGCAGTTTGCGCAGGACGGACGAGCAGTACTTC. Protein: CASSLRRTDEQYF.

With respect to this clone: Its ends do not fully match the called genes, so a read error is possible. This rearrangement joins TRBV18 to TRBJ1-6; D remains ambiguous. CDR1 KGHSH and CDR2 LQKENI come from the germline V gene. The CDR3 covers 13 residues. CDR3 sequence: CGSSPDYNSPLHF. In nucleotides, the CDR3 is TGTGGCAGCTCACCGGACTATAATTCACCCCTCCACTTT.

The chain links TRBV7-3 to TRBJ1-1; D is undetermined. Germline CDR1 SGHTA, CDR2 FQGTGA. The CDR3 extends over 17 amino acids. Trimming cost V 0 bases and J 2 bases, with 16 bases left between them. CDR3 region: CASSLTGALIRNTEAFF. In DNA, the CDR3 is TGTGCCAGCAGCTTAACCGGCGCCCTCATCAGAAACACTGAAGCTTTCTTT. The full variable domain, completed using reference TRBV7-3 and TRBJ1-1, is GAGVSQTPSNKVTEKGKYVELRCDPISGHTALYWYRQSLGQGPEFLIYFQGTGAADDSGLPNDRFFAVRPEGSVSTLKIQRTERGDSAVYLCASSLTGALIRNTEAFFGQGTRLTVV.

Written as DNA, the CDR3 is TGTGCCAGCAGCTCGGCCAAGGGACAGAGCTATGGCTACACCTTC. Its translation is CASSSAKGQSYGYTF. J is TRBJ1-2 and V is TRBV5-4, with TRBD1 identical over 7 bases. Trimming took 3 bases from V and 4 from J; bases not matched to a gene: 9. This CDR3 has 15 amino acids. The germline V gene encodes CDR1 SGHNT and CDR2 YYREEE (reference sequence).

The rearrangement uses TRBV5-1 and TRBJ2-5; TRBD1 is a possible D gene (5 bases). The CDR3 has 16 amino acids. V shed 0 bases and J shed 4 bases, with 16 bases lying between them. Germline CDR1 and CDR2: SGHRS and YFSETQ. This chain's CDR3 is CASSLDGREDGETQYF. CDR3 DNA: TGCGCCAGCAGCTTGGACGGCAGGGAAGATGGAGAGACCCAGTACTTC.

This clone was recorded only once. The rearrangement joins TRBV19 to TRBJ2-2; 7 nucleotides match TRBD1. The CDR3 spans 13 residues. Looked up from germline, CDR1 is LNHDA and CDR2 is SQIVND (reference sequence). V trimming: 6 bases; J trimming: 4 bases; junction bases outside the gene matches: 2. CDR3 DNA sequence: TGTGCCAGTAGGCCAGGGGGCACCGGGGAGCTGTTTTTT. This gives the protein CASRPGGTGELFF. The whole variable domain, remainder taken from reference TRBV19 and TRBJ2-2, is DGGITQSPKYLFRKEGQNVTLSCEQNLNHDAMYWYRQDPGQGLRLIYYSQIVNDFQKGDIAEGYSVSREKKESFPLTVTSAQKNPTAFYLCASRPGGTGELFFGEGSRLTVL.

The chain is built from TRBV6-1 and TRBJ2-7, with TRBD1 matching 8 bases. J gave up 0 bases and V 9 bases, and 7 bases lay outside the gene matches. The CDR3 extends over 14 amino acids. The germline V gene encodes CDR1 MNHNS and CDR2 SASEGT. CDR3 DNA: TGTGCCAGTTCCGGACAGGGCCACTCCTACGAGCAGTACTTC. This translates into CASSGQGHSYEQYF.

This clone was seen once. The CDR3, as DNA: TGTGCCAGCACCCGGGGGTTTGGGGAGACCCAGTACTTC. Amino acid sequence: CASTRGFGETQYF. The V call is TRBV5-4, the J call TRBJ2-5; D is possibly TRBD2 (6 bases). V was trimmed by 6 bases and J by 5 bases, leaving 14 bases between them. Germline loops: CDR1 SGHNT, CDR2 YYREEE (reference sequence). This CDR3 contains 13 residues.

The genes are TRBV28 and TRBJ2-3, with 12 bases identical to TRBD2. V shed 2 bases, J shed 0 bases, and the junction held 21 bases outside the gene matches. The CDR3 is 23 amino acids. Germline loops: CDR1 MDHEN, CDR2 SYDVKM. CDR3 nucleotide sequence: TGTGCCAGCAGTTTAAATCCTTGGACTAGCGGGGAGCTCCGATTTAAAAGCACAGATACGCAGTATTTT. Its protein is CASSLNPWTSGELRFKSTDTQYF.